This TCR beta chain was recovered during a study of a mutant IDH1 vaccine in newly diagnosed glioma. Study background: Vaccine administration was initiated 4-6 weeks following radiotherapy alone, or with temozolomide cycles. The V12 visit happened in week 35, and the V13 visit happened in week 47.

Time point given: week 35, safety follow-up. Vaccination comprised doses that each held 300 ug of mutant IDH1 20-mer peptide, plus topical imiquimod. Trimming cost V 1 base and J 3 bases, with 16 bases left between them. CDR3 length: 16 residues. Germline V lookup: CDR1 MNHNS, CDR2 SASEGT. Remarks on this clone: Its antigen is still unknown.

Method: immunoSEQ multiplex PCR; TCRdb's copy keeps in-frame clones and lacks some. The sample lists tens of thousands of clones, more than 70% occurring once. The chain joins TRBV6-1 to TRBJ2-7; D remains unclear. Sequences were derived from PBMCs, sampled from a glioma patient whose treatment included an IDH1 peptide vaccine. The receptor was isolated from a middle-aged woman with glioma. CDR3 in amino acids: CASSEGQFRAVYEQYF. CDR3 sequence (DNA): TGTGCCAGCAGTGAAGGTCAGTTCAGAGCCGTCTACGAGCAGTACTTC.